A selection of T cell receptor beta chains follows, all from one sample in a study of cytomegalovirus exposure and HLA in healthy donors. Using immunoSEQ multiplex PCR, the repertoire was profiled, and TCRdb retains in-frame clones only, with some absent. The repertoire holds 150,000 to 200,000 clones, with about four fifths as singletons. The sequenced material came from PBMCs. The receptors were sampled from a man between 25 and 39 years old in good health and CMV-seropositive. The CDR3 runs from the conserved cysteine through the conserved F or W. Each record gives: D gene, V gene, clone size, J gene, CDR3 length, CDR3 protein, CDR3 DNA. The D gene is left open where the match is weak. Expanded clones are given a class, and other clones once, few, many or no size at all.

>.|TRBV6-4|.|TRBJ1-6|13
CASSSPTIGPLHF
TGTGCCAGCAGTTCCCCTACCATCGGGCCCCTCCACTTT
>TRBD2|TRBV28|.|TRBJ2-7|15
CASRLAGGSSYEQYF
TGTGCCAGCAGACTAGCGGGAGGGTCCTCCTACGAGCAGTACTTC
>.|TRBV5-4|.|TRBJ2-3|16
CASSFSQGISTDTQYF
TGTGCCAGCAGCTTCTCTCAGGGGATTAGCACAGATACGCAGTATTTT
>.|TRBV27|.|TRBJ2-2|14
CASKNGRNTGELFF
TGTGCCAGCAAAAACGGGAGGAACACCGGGGAGCTGTTTTTT
>TRBD1|TRBV7-9|few|TRBJ1-2|13
CASSLEGAYGYTF
TGTGCCAGCAGCTTAGAGGGGGCTTATGGCTACACCTTC
>TRBD1|TRBV9|.|TRBJ2-4|16
CASSDRTGGKRDIQYF
TGTGCCAGCAGCGATAGGACAGGGGGCAAGAGAGACATTCAGTACTTC
>.|TRBV28|.|TRBJ2-7|14
CASRQTGQTYEQYF
TGTGCCAGCAGACAGACAGGACAGACTTACGAGCAGTACTTC
>TRBD1|TRBV5-1|.|TRBJ1-5|14
CASSGGTGGQPQHF
TGCGCCAGCAGCGGCGGGACAGGGGGGCAGCCCCAGCATTTT
>TRBD1|TRBV7-9|.|TRBJ1-4|17
CASSPPGPRGTNEKLFF
TGTGCCAGCAGCCCCCCGGGCCCCAGGGGGACTAATGAAAAACTGTTTTTT
>.|TRBV6-1|.|TRBJ2-7|14
CASSPRGSPYEQYF
TGTGCCAGCAGTCCACGGGGATCCCCCTACGAGCAGTACTTC
>TRBD2|TRBV4-2|.|TRBJ2-5|16
CASSQTSGRHQETQYF
TGTGCCAGCAGCCAGACTAGCGGGAGGCACCAAGAGACCCAGTACTTC
>TRBD2|TRBV5-4|.|TRBJ2-5|16
CASSLASGGAEETQYF
TGTGCCAGCAGCTTGGCTAGCGGGGGGGCCGAGGAGACCCAGTACTTC
>TRBD1|TRBV4-1|.|TRBJ1-1|15
CASRVTGAMNTEAFF
TGCGCCAGCAGGGTTACAGGGGCCATGAACACTGAAGCTTTCTTT
>TRBD1|TRBV11-2|.|TRBJ2-1|15
CASSSGTGPYNEQFF
TGTGCCAGCAGCTCCGGGACAGGGCCCTACAATGAGCAGTTCTTC
>TRBD2|TRBV6-4|.|TRBJ2-1|16
CASSPLAGGRGNEQFF
TGTGCCAGCAGTCCTCTAGCGGGGGGGCGAGGAAATGAGCAGTTCTTC
>.|TRBV19|.|TRBJ1-6|12
CASRGQESPLHF
TGTGCCAGTAGAGGACAAGAATCACCCCTCCACTTT
>TRBD1|TRBV4-3|few|TRBJ1-2|14
CASSQPGQVDGYTF
TGCGCCAGCAGCCAACCGGGACAGGTTGATGGCTACACCTTC
>.|TRBV9|few|TRBJ2-2|12
CASSVGSGELFF
TGTGCCAGCAGCGTAGGTAGCGGGGAGCTGTTTTTT
>TRBD1|TRBV2|once|TRBJ1-1|14
CASSVEGQGALAFF
TGTGCCAGCAGTGTTGAGGGACAGGGTGCTTTAGCTTTCTTT
>.|TRBV6-1|few|TRBJ1-5|14
CASKFDTSNQPQHF
TGTGCCAGCAAATTCGACACTAGCAATCAGCCCCAGCATTTT
>TRBD1|TRBV2|.|TRBJ2-7|14
CASSDGTGRYEQYF
TGTGCCAGCAGTGACGGGACAGGGCGGTACGAGCAGTACTTC
>TRBD2|TRBV10-2|.|TRBJ2-3|17
CASRQQTSSGGTDTQYF
TGCGCCAGCAGACAACAGACTTCCAGCGGGGGGACAGATACGCAGTATTTT
>.|TRBV5-6|.|TRBJ2-7|16
CASSLKAGARTGEQYF
TGTGCCAGCAGCTTGAAGGCGGGGGCCCGTACGGGGGAGCAGTACTTC
>.|TRBV2|.|TRBJ1-2|15
CASSQSYRVPYGYTF
TGTGCCAGCAGTCAGAGCTACAGGGTCCCCTATGGCTACACCTTC
>.|TRBV28|.|TRBJ1-6|16
CASSGLEQGFNPEVHF
TGTGCCAGCAGTGGGTTAGAGCAAGGATTTAATCCCGAGGTCCACTTT
>.|TRBV2|.|TRBJ2-1|16
CASSEQGHLGYNEQFF
TGTGCCAGCAGTGAGCAAGGACACCTGGGCTACAATGAGCAGTTCTTC
>TRBD2|TRBV7-6|few|TRBJ2-2|15
CASTNLAGDTGELFF
TGTGCCAGCACCAACCTAGCGGGAGACACCGGGGAGCTGTTTTTT
>TRBD2|TRBV5-1|.|TRBJ2-3|19
CASSTPGLAGAGGGDTQYF
TGCGCCAGCAGCACCCCCGGACTAGCGGGTGCGGGGGGTGGCGATACGCAGTATTTT
>.|TRBV27|.|TRBJ1-4|13
CASSPRPNEKLFF
TGTGCCAGCAGCCCTCGTCCTAATGAAAAACTGTTTTTT
>TRBD2|TRBV5-4|.|TRBJ2-1|15
CASRSGLAGGNEQFF
TGTGCCAGCAGATCCGGACTAGCGGGCGGGAATGAGCAGTTCTTC
>TRBD2|TRBV11-2|.|TRBJ2-3|18
CASSGGTLAGGSTDTQYF
TGTGCCAGCAGCGGGGGAACCCTAGCGGGCGGCTCCACAGATACGCAGTATTTT
>TRBD1|TRBV28|.|TRBJ1-5|15
CASRPNRGFNQPQHF
TGTGCCAGCAGGCCTAACAGGGGATTCAATCAGCCCCAGCATTTT
>TRBD1|TRBV28|.|TRBJ1-2|14
CASSVAGGNYGYTF
TGTGCCAGCAGTGTCGCAGGGGGTAACTATGGCTACACCTTC
>.|TRBV6-6|.|TRBJ1-5|15
CASSYPRDSNRPQHF
TGTGCCAGCAGTTACCCCAGGGATAGCAATCGGCCCCAGCATTTT
>.|TRBV12-5|.|TRBJ2-3|12
CASGGLTDTQYF
TGTGCTAGTGGGGGCTTGACAGATACGCAGTATTTT
>TRBD1|TRBV7-8|.|TRBJ2-5|16
CASSPWTQGAQETQYF
TGTGCCAGCAGCCCGTGGACACAGGGGGCCCAAGAGACCCAGTACTTC
>.|TRBV4-2|few|TRBJ2-3|14
CASSQDGQRDTQYF
TGTGCCAGCAGCCAAGATGGCCAGCGAGATACGCAGTATTTT
>TRBD1|TRBV11-3|.|TRBJ1-1|15
CASSPRDRASTEAFF
TGTGCCAGCAGCCCCCGCGACAGGGCCTCCACTGAAGCTTTCTTT
>TRBD1|TRBV5-1|.|TRBJ2-7|15
CASSLEVGGGDEQYF
TGCGCCAGCAGCTTGGAGGTAGGGGGCGGCGACGAGCAGTACTTC
>.|TRBV10-1|once|TRBJ1-1|15
CASSEGDGAGTEAFF
TGCGCCAGCAGTGAGGGGGATGGGGCTGGAACTGAAGCTTTCTTT
>.|TRBV27|once|TRBJ2-5|14
CASSLLAGGETQYF
TGTGCCAGCAGTTTATTGGCTGGAGGAGAGACCCAGTACTTC
>.|TRBV9|.|TRBJ2-3|13
CASSVPSLDTQYF
TGTGCCAGCAGCGTACCCTCGTTAGATACGCAGTATTTT
>TRBD2|TRBV6-1|.|TRBJ2-3|15
CASTTGGLSTDTQYF
TGTGCCAGCACTACGGGGGGGCTAAGCACAGATACGCAGTATTTT
>.|TRBV7-2|.|TRBJ1-2|15
CASTLVGGNNYGYTF
TGTGCCAGCACCTTAGTCGGGGGAAATAACTATGGCTACACCTTC
>.|TRBV18|.|TRBJ2-3|16
CASSPLAGDVADTQYF
TGTGCCAGCTCACCACTGGCAGGGGATGTGGCAGATACGCAGTATTTT
>TRBD2|TRBV6-5|.|TRBJ2-7|13
CASSPRGGGEQYF
TGTGCCAGCAGCCCGCGGGGGGGTGGCGAGCAGTACTTC
>.|TRBV27|.|TRBJ2-6|15
CASSSQGAGANVLTF
TGTGCCAGCAGTAGCCAGGGTGCTGGGGCCAACGTCCTGACTTTC
>.|TRBV6-5|.|TRBJ2-2|16
CASSYGVTSGTGELFF
TGTGCCAGCAGTTACGGTGTGACTAGTGGTACCGGGGAGCTGTTTTTT
>TRBD1|TRBV28|.|TRBJ1-5|17
CASSLGTGGRLNQPQHF
TGTGCCAGCAGTTTAGGGACAGGGGGTCGGTTGAATCAGCCCCAGCATTTT
>TRBD1|TRBV6-6|.|TRBJ2-7|15
CASSQPGQGNNEQYF
TGTGCCAGCAGTCAGCCGGGACAGGGCAACAACGAGCAGTACTTC
>.|TRBV4-2|.|TRBJ2-1|14
CASSQDLAYNEQFF
TGTGCCAGCAGCCAAGATTTAGCTTACAATGAGCAGTTCTTC